The 19 T cell receptor beta chains in this list originate from one sample, sequenced in a study of cytomegalovirus exposure and HLA in healthy donors. PCR involved 60 Vbeta and 13 Jbeta primers. Assay used: immunoSEQ multiplex PCR; TCRdb lists only in-frame clones, some missing. The data show 90,000 to 130,000 clones, with 73% seen just once and 0.85% to 0.9% held by the top ten. Sequenced: PBMCs. Every receptor here comes from a woman in her twenties or thirties in good health and CMV-seronegative.

This clone was observed a handful of times. In DNA form, the CDR3 reads TGTGCCAGCAGTGGGGCTAGCGGGGGGAAGGATACGCAGTATTTT. Translation: CASSGASGGKDTQYF. The chain recombines TRBV2 with TRBJ2-3, with TRBD2 matching 11 bases. The CDR3 length is 15 residues. With 4 bases clipped from V and 6 bases from J, the junction kept 6 bases outside the gene matches. Germline V lookup: CDR1 SNHLY, CDR2 FYNNEI.

The chain couples TRBV29-1 to TRBJ1-1, with TRBD1 matching over 8 bases. The germline gives CDR1 SQVTM, CDR2 ANQGSEA. CDR3 size: 14 residues. After removal of 5 bases from V and 5 bases from J, the junction contained 10 bases not matched to a gene. CDR3 nucleotides: TGCAGCGTTCAGTTGGCAGGGGGCAGTACTGAAGCTTTCTTT. Its translation is CSVQLAGGSTEAFF.

The chain recombines TRBV7-8 with TRBJ2-2; no clear D gene. Trimming cost V 5 bases and J 4 bases, with 17 bases left between them. Germline loops: CDR1 SGHVS, CDR2 FQNEAQ. This CDR3 comprises 16 residues. The CDR3 loop is CASSPPHAESTGELFF. For the CDR3, the DNA is TGTGCCAGCAGCCCACCCCACGCGGAGAGCACCGGGGAGCTGTTTTTT.

J is TRBJ2-2 and V is TRBV9, with TRBD1 matching over 8 bases. The V gene end was trimmed by 4 bases and the J gene end by 5 bases; junction bases not matched to a gene: 1. CDR3 size: 13 residues. Germline V gives CDR1 SGDLS, CDR2 YYNGEE. The CDR3 DNA reads TGTGCCAGCAGCAGACAGGGGACCGGGGAGCTGTTTTTT. Its translation: CASSRQGTGELFF.

This chain uses TRBV30 with TRBJ1-5; D call uncertain. The CDR3 has 14 amino acids. Germline lookup yields CDR1 GTSNPN and CDR2 SVGIG (reference sequence). Trimming cost V 2 bases and J 4 bases, with 12 bases left between them. This CDR3 is CAWSPGEGNQPQHF. For the CDR3, the DNA is TGTGCCTGGAGTCCTGGGGAGGGAAATCAGCCCCAGCATTTT.

The V gene is TRBV27, the J gene TRBJ1-2; 8 bases fit TRBD1. Germline V gene sequence: CDR1 MNHEY, CDR2 SMNVEV (reference sequence). The CDR3 runs to 14 residues. V lost 7 bases to trimming and J lost 0 bases; unmatched junction nucleotides: 4. CDR3: CASKEDRANYGYTF. CDR3 sequence (DNA): TGTGCCAGCAAAGAGGACAGGGCTAACTATGGCTACACCTTC.

J is TRBJ2-1 and V is TRBV5-1, with D perhaps TRBD2 (6 bases). Trimming left V 5 bases short and J 4 bases short, with 10 bases between. This CDR3 has 13 residues. Germline V CDR1 and CDR2: SGHRS, YFSETQ. CDR3 in DNA: TGCGCCAGCAGTTCGGGGGTTTACAATGAGCAGTTCTTC. The encoded protein is CASSSGVYNEQFF.

The chain carries TRBV2 and TRBJ2-3; 8 positions match TRBD2. Germline trimming cut 0 bases from V and 4 bases from J; bases unmatched to any gene: 6. The CDR3 spans 16 residues. Germline CDR1 is SNHLY and CDR2 is FYNNEI. CDR3 residues: CASSEASGGPADTQYF. The CDR3 DNA is TGTGCCAGCAGTGAAGCATCGGGGGGGCCGGCAGATACGCAGTATTTT.

This chain joins TRBV2 and TRBJ2-3; 10 bases match TRBD2. CDR1 and CDR2 (germline): SNHLY, FYNNEI. The CDR3 contains 19 residues. V shed 3 bases and J 3 bases; nucleotides not matched to a gene: 15. As DNA, the CDR3 is TGTGCCAGCAGTGATTCCACTTACGGACTAGCGGCAAGGACAGATACGCAGTATTTT. Translation gives CASSDSTYGLAARTDTQYF.

The genes are TRBV9 and TRBJ1-2, with 8 bases matching TRBD1. V lost 6 bases to trimming and J lost 2 bases; unmatched junction nucleotides: 3. The CDR3 length is 13 residues. Germline V gene data show CDR1 as SGDLS and CDR2 as YYNGEE. The CDR3 bases are TGTGCCAGCACCCGGACAGGGAACTATGGCTACACCTTC. It yields the protein CASTRTGNYGYTF.

The chain links TRBV5-1 to TRBJ2-7, with TRBD1 matching 7 bases. V dropped 3 bases and J dropped 3; count of bases not matched to a gene: 9. CDR3 size: 15 residues. Germline CDR1 is SGHRS and CDR2 is YFSETQ. For the CDR3, the DNA is TGCGCCAGCAGCTCGGGACAGACACTGATCTACGAGCAGTACTTC. It yields the protein CASSSGQTLIYEQYF.

The CDR3 loop reads CASSIRATNEKLFF. The DNA of the CDR3 is TGTGCCAGTAGTATCAGGGCAACTAATGAAAAACTGTTTTTT. V and J are TRBV19 and TRBJ1-4; D is perhaps TRBD1 (5 bases). V lost 3 bases to trimming and J lost 0 bases, with 5 bases between them. Germline V gene lookup returns CDR1 LNHDA and CDR2 SQIVND (reference sequence). The length of the CDR3 is 14 residues.

In DNA, the CDR3 is TGTGCCAGCAGATCCACCGGGACACAGTATGGCTACACCTTC. It encodes CASRSTGTQYGYTF. V is TRBV25-1 and J is TRBJ1-2; TRBD1 might be the D (6 bases). The CDR3 runs to 14 residues. Germline lookup yields CDR1 MGHDK and CDR2 SYGVNS. V lost 6 bases, J lost 5 bases, and 16 bases lay in between.

The gene calls are TRBV5-1 and TRBJ1-4; 11 positions agree with TRBD1. The germline V gene has CDR1 SGHRS and CDR2 YFSETQ. After removal of 3 bases from V and 8 bases from J, the junction contained 12 bases not matched to a gene. The CDR3 has 17 residues. CDR3 protein: CASSSLPGQGAGEKLFF. In nucleotides, the CDR3 is TGCGCCAGCAGCTCCCTCCCCGGACAGGGGGCAGGAGAAAAACTGTTTTTT.

The chain carries TRBV6-1 and TRBJ1-2; D is unclear. CDR1 and CDR2 from the germline V gene are MNHNS and SASEGT. The CDR3 length is 17 residues. The V gene lost 3 bases and the J gene lost 3 bases, with 20 bases spanning the gap. CDR3: CASSDGKFTQTYYGYTF. The CDR3 DNA follows: TGTGCCAGCAGTGACGGGAAGTTCACCCAAACTTACTATGGCTACACCTTC.

The CDR3 is CASSRTGELFF. CDR3 sequence (DNA): TGTGCCAGCAGTCGTACCGGGGAGCTGTTTTTT. J is TRBJ2-2 and V is TRBV6-6; D is ambiguous. V gave up 5 bases and J gave up 5 bases, with 3 bases separating them. The germline V gene has CDR1 MNHNY and CDR2 SVGAGI (reference sequence). This CDR3 is 11 amino acids long.

The chain recombines TRBV6-5 with TRBJ1-1; D is ambiguous. V lost 5 bases, J lost 2 bases, and 12 bases lay in between. Germline assignment: CDR1 MNHEY and CDR2 SVGAGI. The CDR3 consists of 14 residues. For the CDR3, the DNA is TGTGCCAGCAGTCTCGGACGGACTAACACTGAAGCTTTCTTT. Its translation: CASSLGRTNTEAFF.

V gene TRBV18 combines with J gene TRBJ1-2; a weak D match, TRBD1 (5 bases). The CDR3 totals 14 residues. The germline V gene has CDR1 KGHSH and CDR2 LQKENI. Trimming pared 2 bases from V and 1 base from J, leaving 8 bases between. CDR3 nucleotides: TGTGCCAGCTCACCATCCGGGGGTAACTATGGCTACACCTTC. It encodes CASSPSGGNYGYTF.

The chain links TRBV7-8 to TRBJ2-5, with TRBD2 matching over 9 bases. Germline CDR1 and CDR2: SGHVS and FQNEAQ. This CDR3 has 13 amino acids. The ends lost 4 bases at V and 5 bases at J; junction bases unmatched: 2. Written as DNA, the CDR3 is TGTGCCAGCAGCTCGACTAGCGGTGAGACCCAGTACTTC. Its protein is CASSSTSGETQYF.